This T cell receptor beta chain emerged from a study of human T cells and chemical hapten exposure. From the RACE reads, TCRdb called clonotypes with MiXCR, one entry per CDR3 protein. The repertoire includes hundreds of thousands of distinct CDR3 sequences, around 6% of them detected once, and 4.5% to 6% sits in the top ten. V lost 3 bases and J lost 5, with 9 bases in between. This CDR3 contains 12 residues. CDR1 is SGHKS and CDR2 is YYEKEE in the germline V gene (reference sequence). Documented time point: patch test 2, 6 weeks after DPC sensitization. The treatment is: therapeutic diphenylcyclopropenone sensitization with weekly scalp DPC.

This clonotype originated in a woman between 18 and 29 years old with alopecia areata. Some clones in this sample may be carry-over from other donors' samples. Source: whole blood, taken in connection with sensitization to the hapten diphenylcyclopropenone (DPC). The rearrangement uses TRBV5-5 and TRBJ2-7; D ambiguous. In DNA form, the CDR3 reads TGTGCCAGCAGCTCCCATGGACACGAGCAGTACTTC. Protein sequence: CASSSHGHEQYF.